Listed here is a single TCR beta chain. This may be a read error, as it is one base from a much larger clone. These data are taken from a study of tumor-infiltrating lymphocytes in primary liver carcinoma. Overall study context: With diameters of roughly 4 to 10 cm, tumors were stage T1-T3 N0M0.

cDNA specific to TCR beta was made from approximately 0.55 ug of total RNA, with a constant-region primer employed for priming. TCR beta libraries came from three nested multiplex PCR rounds using slightly modified ARM-PCR. A single record per CDR3 protein comes from TCRdb applying MiXCR to the multiplex PCR reads. The sample records hundreds of thousands of distinct CDR3 sequences, approximately 54% being singletons. The study extracted blood RNA from unsorted whole blood and also extracted germline DNA. The specimen was peripheral blood. The sequence was obtained from a woman between 25 and 40 years old with primary liver carcinoma and hepatitis B virus infection.

The CDR3 nucleotides are TGTGCCAGCAGTTTATTTTCACAGGACCACGCTTTCTTT. Translated: CASSLFSQDHAFF. V is TRBV12-3 or TRBV12-4 and J is TRBJ1-1, with D maybe TRBD1 (5 bases). Trimming pared 2 bases from V and 11 bases from J, leaving 15 bases between. The CDR3 consists of 13 residues.